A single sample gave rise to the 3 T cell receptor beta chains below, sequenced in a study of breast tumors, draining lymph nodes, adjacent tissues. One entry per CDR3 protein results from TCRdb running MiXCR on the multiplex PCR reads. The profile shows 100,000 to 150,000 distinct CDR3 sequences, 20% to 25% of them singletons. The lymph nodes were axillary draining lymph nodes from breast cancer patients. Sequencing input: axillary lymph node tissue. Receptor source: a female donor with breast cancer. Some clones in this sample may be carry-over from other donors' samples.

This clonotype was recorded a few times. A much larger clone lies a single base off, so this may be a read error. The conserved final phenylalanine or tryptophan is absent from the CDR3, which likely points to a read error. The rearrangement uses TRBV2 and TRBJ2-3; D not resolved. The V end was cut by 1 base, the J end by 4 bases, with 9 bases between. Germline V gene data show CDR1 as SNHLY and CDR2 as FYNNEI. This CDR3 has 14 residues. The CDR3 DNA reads TGTGCCAGCAGTGAAGAGGCAGTCGCAGATACGCAGTATCTT. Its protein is CASSEEAVADTQYL.

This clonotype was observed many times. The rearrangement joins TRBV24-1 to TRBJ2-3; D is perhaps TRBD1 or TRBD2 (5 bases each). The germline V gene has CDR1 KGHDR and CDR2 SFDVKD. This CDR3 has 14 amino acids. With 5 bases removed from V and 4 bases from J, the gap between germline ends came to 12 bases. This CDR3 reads CATSAPRGADTQYF. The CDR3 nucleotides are TGTGCCACCAGTGCGCCTCGGGGCGCAGATACGCAGTATTTT.

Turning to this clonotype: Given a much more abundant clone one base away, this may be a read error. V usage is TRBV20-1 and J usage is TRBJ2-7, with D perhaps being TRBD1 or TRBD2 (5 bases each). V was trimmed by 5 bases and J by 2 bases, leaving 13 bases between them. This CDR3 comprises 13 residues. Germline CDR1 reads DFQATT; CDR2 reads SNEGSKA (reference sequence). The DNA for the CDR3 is TGCAGTGCTCCCCGGGACCCTACCTACGAGCAGTACTTC. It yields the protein CSAPRDPTYEQYF.